This T cell receptor (beta chain) was identified in a study of cytomegalovirus exposure and HLA in healthy donors. Study-wide results and caveats: When presence/absence was analysed, sequencing depth was taken to be roughly uniform across donors. It was only CMV serostatus that was available as immune exposure information. Among TCR sequences, most were rare, though some public TCRs appeared in many donors.

Germline V gene sequence: CDR1 SGHNT, CDR2 YYREEE (reference sequence). V was shortened by 4 bases and J by 8 bases, with 18 bases between the two germline ends. The CDR3 loop spans 15 amino acids. With 60 Vbeta and 13 Jbeta primers, the PCR was carried out. TCRdb's copy holds only in-frame clones and misses some; the assay was immunoSEQ multiplex PCR. The data hold roughly 200,000 clones, with 77% observed a single time. On this clone: No antigen is known for it.

The rearrangement links TRBV5-4 to TRBJ1-4; D is uncertain. Specimen: PBMCs. The sequence was obtained from a woman aged 60-70 years in good health and CMV-seropositive. CDR3 DNA sequence: TGTGCCAGCAGCCCAAGTTCAGGCACTCAAGAAAAACTGTTTTTT. Amino acids: CASSPSSGTQEKLFF.